This record covers a single T cell receptor (beta chain). Its antigen is unknown. The protocol was immunoSEQ multiplex PCR, while the TCRdb copy is restricted to in-frame clones and leaves out a portion. Here the sample spans nearly 50,000 clones, around 90% being singletons. The data derive from a study of OX40 agonist ivuxolimab in advanced cancers. Across the study: Every 2 weeks, patients received ivuxolimab intravenously, dosed at 0.01 to 10 mg/kg. The study, taken as a whole, reports: Dosing at 0.1 to 3.0 mg/kg was accompanied by clonal expansion of CD4+ and CD8+ blood T cells by week 6.

V was clipped by 2 bases and J by 4 bases; unmatched bases: 16. CDR1 is KGHSH and CDR2 is LQKENI in the germline V gene. The CDR3 has 19 amino acids. The receptor comes from an adult with an advanced solid tumor such as melanoma, head and neck, liver or kidney cancer. V usage is TRBV18 and J usage is TRBJ2-2; TRBD2 aligns across 7 bases. The source was CD4+ or CD8+ T cells sorted from blood, collected in a trial of the OX40 agonist ivuxolimab. The CDR3 spells CASSPEVKMGLLLTGELFF. CDR3 sequence (DNA): TGTGCCAGCTCACCAGAGGTTAAAATGGGACTACTCCTCACCGGGGAGCTGTTTTTT. Filled out from reference TRBV18 and TRBJ2-2, the complete variable domain reads NAGVMQNPRHLVRRRGQEARLRCSPMKGHSHVYWYRQLPEEGLKFMVYLQKENIIDESGMPKERFSAEFPKEGPSILRIQQVVRGDSAAYFCASSPEVKMGLLLTGELFFGEGSRLTVL.